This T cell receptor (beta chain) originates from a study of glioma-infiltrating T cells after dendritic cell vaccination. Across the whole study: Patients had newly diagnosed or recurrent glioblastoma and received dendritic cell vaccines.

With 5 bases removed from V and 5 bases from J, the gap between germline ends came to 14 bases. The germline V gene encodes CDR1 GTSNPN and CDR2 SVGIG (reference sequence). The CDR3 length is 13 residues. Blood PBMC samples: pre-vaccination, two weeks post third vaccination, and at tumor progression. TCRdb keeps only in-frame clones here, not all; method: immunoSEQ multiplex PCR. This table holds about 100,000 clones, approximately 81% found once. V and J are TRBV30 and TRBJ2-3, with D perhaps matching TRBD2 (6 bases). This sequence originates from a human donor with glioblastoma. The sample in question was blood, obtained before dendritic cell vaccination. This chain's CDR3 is CAWGTGAKDTQYF. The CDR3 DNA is TGTGCCTGGGGGACGGGAGCGAAAGATACGCAGTATTTT. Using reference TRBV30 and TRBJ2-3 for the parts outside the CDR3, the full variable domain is SQTIHQWPATLVQPVGSPLSLECTVEGTSNPNLYWYRQAAGRGLQLLFYSVGIGQISSEVPQNLSASRPQDRQFILSSKKLLLSDSGFYLCAWGTGAKDTQYFGPGTRLTVL.